Below, 5 T cell receptor beta chains from the same sample are listed, as sequenced in a study of vaccination and CD4 T cells after COVID-19. The antigens these receptors bind are not known. Sequenced with the Oncomine TCR Beta short-read assay was DNA taken from cultured CD4+ T cells. TCRdb reanalysed the PCR reads using MiXCR and keeps one entry per CDR3 protein. The sample has some 7,900 distinct CDR3 sequences; around 30% are singletons. Stated treatment: roughly 11-day PBMC culture with coronavirus spike peptide pools or control peptides (ViraFEST assay). Gathering of the CD4+ T cells, from the unexposed donor, took place before the COVID-19 pandemic (2011-2018). Sequenced material: CD4+ T cells from blood, cultured in vitro. The receptor set was obtained from a human donor in good health.

This clonotype occurred a few times. V and J are TRBV7-9 and TRBJ2-2; D gene ambiguous. The V gene's germline CDR1 is SEHNR and CDR2 FQNEAQ (reference sequence). CDR3 length: 12 residues. Deletions cut 1 base from V and 6 bases from J, with 3 bases between. CDR3 protein: CASSLDSGELFF. CDR3 DNA: TGTGCCAGCAGCTTAGATTCCGGGGAGCTGTTTTTT.

The chain links TRBV18 to TRBJ1-1; a possible D gene is TRBD1 (5 bases). CDR3 size: 13 residues. The germline V and J ends were trimmed by 1 base and 4 bases, with 7 bases remaining between them. Germline lookup yields CDR1 KGHSH and CDR2 LQKENI. CDR3 amino acids: CASSPQGITEAFF. The CDR3 nucleotides read TGTGCCAGCTCACCACAGGGGATCACTGAAGCTTTCTTT.

The rearrangement joins TRBV20-1 to TRBJ2-3; 8 positions match TRBD2. The V gene end was trimmed by 0 bases and the J gene end by 1 base; junction bases not matched to a gene: 15. This CDR3 region has 19 residues. The germline V gene has CDR1 DFQATT and CDR2 SNEGSKA (reference sequence). This CDR3 is CSARDPQAAGASRTDTQYF. The CDR3 nucleotides read TGCAGTGCTAGAGACCCTCAGGCAGCGGGGGCCAGTCGCACAGATACGCAGTATTTT.

The chain couples TRBV6-1 to TRBJ1-1; D unresolved. V lost 10 bases to trimming and J lost 0 bases, with 12 bases between them. The germline V gene has CDR1 MNHNS and CDR2 SASEGT. The CDR3 is 13 amino acids. The CDR3 nucleotides read TGTGCCACCCAGACGGAGATGAACACTGAAGCTTTCTTT. Amino acid sequence: CATQTEMNTEAFF.

The chain combines TRBV7-3 with TRBJ2-5; TRBD1 matches 7 bases. V shed 3 bases and J 5 bases; nucleotides not matched to a gene: 9. CDR3 size: 15 residues. The germline CDR1 and CDR2 sequences are SGHTA and FQGTGA. In DNA, the CDR3 is TGTGCCAGCAGCTTTTCAGGGGGATTCGGGGAGACCCAGTACTTC. Translation gives CASSFSGGFGETQYF.